Below, one TCR beta chain is given with its context. This record belongs to a study of shared clonotypes between healthy human individuals. The V and J ends lost 1 base and 5 bases, in that order; junction bases with no gene match: 6. Looked up from germline, CDR1 is SGHDN and CDR2 is FVKESK. This CDR3 has 15 amino acids. Every subset's genomic DNA went evenly onto several immunoSEQ plates. Here immunoSEQ multiplex PCR was the method, and the copy in TCRdb shows in-frame clones only, minus some. This repertoire shows around 700,000 clones, 74% found once; its top ten account for less than 2%. The rearrangement links TRBV14 to TRBJ2-5; 8 positions match TRBD2. The sequencing sample was made of memory CD4+ T cells sorted from blood. As to subset: CD45RA-negative fraction. This clonotype was sampled from a woman in her twenties or thirties in good health. The CDR3 DNA reads as TGTGCCAGCAGCCAAGCCGGGAGGGCCGGGGAGACCCAGTACTTC. Translating it yields CASSQAGRAGETQYF.